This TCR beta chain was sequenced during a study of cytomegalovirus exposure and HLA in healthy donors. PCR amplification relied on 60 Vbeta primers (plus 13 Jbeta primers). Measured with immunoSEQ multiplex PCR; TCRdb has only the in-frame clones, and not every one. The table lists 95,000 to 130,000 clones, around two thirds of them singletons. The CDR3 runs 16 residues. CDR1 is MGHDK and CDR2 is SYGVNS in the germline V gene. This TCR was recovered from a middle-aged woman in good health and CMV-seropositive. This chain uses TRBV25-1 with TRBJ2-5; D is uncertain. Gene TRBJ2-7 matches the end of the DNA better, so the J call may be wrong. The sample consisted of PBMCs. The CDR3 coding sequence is TGTGCCAGCAGTGACGCGTCTGTGGCAGGTCGCTACGAGCAGTACTTC. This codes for CASSDASVAGRYEQYF.